The 25 T cell receptor beta chains listed next were all sequenced from one sample in a study of regulatory T cells in long-lasting Graves disease. Building of the TCR beta libraries involved iRepertoire HTBI primers and Arm-PCR of CDR3 regions. TCRdb called the multiplex PCR reads again in MiXCR, with one record for every CDR3 protein. The sample yields some 600,000 distinct CDR3 sequences, 15% to 20% seen once. Time point denoted: newly diagnosed GD, antithyroid drugs for less than 3 months. Making the TCR library involved RNA that had been extracted from PBMCs. The same data also contributed to another study, on T cells in Graves' hyperthyroidism and ophthalmopathy.

The source was peripheral blood mononuclear cells (PBMCs), collected at new diagnosis, from a patient treated with antithyroid drugs. Receptors originate from a man aged 18 to 35 with Graves disease.

This clonotype was counted many times. V gene TRBV6-2 or TRBV6-3 combines with J gene TRBJ2-7; D possibly corresponds to TRBD1 (6 bases). From germline, CDR1 is MNHEY and CDR2 SVGEGT. The CDR3 runs 18 residues. V lost 2 bases, J lost 0 bases, and 20 bases lay in between. Here the CDR3 reads CASSYANTRDTLSYEQYF. DNA for the CDR3: TGTGCCAGCAGTTACGCGAACACTCGGGACACACTCTCCTACGAGCAGTACTTC.

Many counts were recorded for this clonotype. CDR3 residues: CSARGTGGGYGYTF. CDR3 in DNA: TGCAGTGCTAGGGGGACAGGGGGCGGTTATGGCTACACCTTC. The rearrangement joins TRBV20-1 to TRBJ1-2; 12 bases map to TRBD1. Germline CDR1 is DFQATT and CDR2 is SNEGSKA (reference sequence). V lost 3 bases and J lost 5; bases outside the gene matches: 4. The CDR3 spans 14 residues.

This clonotype was detected many times. This chain connects TRBV7-3 to TRBJ2-7, with D possibly called TRBD1 or TRBD2 (6 bases each). Germline loops: CDR1 SGHTA, CDR2 FQGTGA. V lost 5 bases and J 4 bases, leaving 21 bases between the germline ends. The CDR3 consists of 16 residues. Written as DNA, the CDR3 is TGTGCCAGCAGCCCCCTAGGGGGGAGAGCGTCGTACGAGCAGTACTTC. Protein: CASSPLGGRASYEQYF.

This clonotype was counted only a few times. The CDR3 region is CASSLGLVLAGPINEQFF. CDR3 sequence (DNA): TGTGCCAGCAGCTTAGGTCTGGTTCTAGCGGGTCCTATCAATGAGCAGTTCTTC. The J gene is TRBJ2-1, the V gene TRBV13, with 8 bases lining up with TRBD2. This CDR3 is 18 amino acids long. J was trimmed by 6 bases and V by 0 bases; bases with no gene match: 13. CDR1 and CDR2 (germline): PRHDT, FYEKMQ (reference sequence).

This sequence joins TRBV28 and TRBJ1-2; 9 bases map to TRBD1. The CDR3 runs to 14 residues. Germline-derived CDR1 and CDR2 are MDHEN and SYDVKM. V shed 4 bases, J shed 7 bases, and the junction held 7 bases outside the gene matches. Here the CDR3 DNA reads TGTGCCAGCAGTTCCCCGGGACAGGGAGGTGGCTACACCTTC. Its translation: CASSSPGQGGGYTF.

This clonotype was observed a handful of times. A read error may explain this, as a much larger clone is one base away. This chain joins TRBV28 and TRBJ1-1; D might be TRBD1 (6 bases). This CDR3 comprises 15 residues. Deletions cut 8 bases from V and 4 bases from J, with 20 bases between. CDR1 and CDR2 from the germline V gene are MDHEN and SYDVKM. This CDR3 is CASLAPGGRSTEAFF. DNA of the CDR3: TGTGCCAGCCTAGCCCCCGGGGGCCGGAGCACTGAAGCTTTCTTT. The entire variable domain, with the rest obtained from reference TRBV28 and TRBJ1-1, is as follows: DVKVTQSSRYLVKRTGEKVFLECVQDMDHENMFWYRQDPGLGLRLIYFSYDVKMKEKGDIPEGYSVSREKKERFSLILESASTNQTSMYLCASLAPGGRSTEAFFGQGTRLTVV.

This clonotype was counted only a few times. The chain recombines TRBV7-9 with TRBJ2-3; 14 positions match TRBD2. The CDR3 consists of 16 residues. V was pared by 4 bases and J by 6 bases, with 6 bases of the junction left unmatched. In germline, CDR1 is SEHNR, CDR2 FQNEAQ (reference sequence). CDR3 residues: CASSSGLAGGGDTQYF. CDR3 in DNA: TGTGCCAGCAGCTCCGGACTAGCGGGAGGTGGCGATACGCAGTATTTT. The entire variable domain, with the rest obtained from reference TRBV7-9 and TRBJ2-3, is as follows: DTGVSQNPRHKITKRGQNVTFRCDPISEHNRLYWYRQTLGQGPEFLTYFQNEAQLEKSRLLSDRFSAERPKGSFSTLEIQRTEQGDSAMYLCASSSGLAGGGDTQYFGPGTRLTVL.

In its sample, this clonotype was seen many times. This chain joins TRBV20-1 and TRBJ2-2; weak D call: TRBD1 (6 bases). V was cut by 6 bases and J by 5 bases, with 10 bases left in between. Germline values: CDR1 DFQATT, CDR2 SNEGSKA (reference sequence). The CDR3 loop spans 12 amino acids. CDR3 nucleotides: TGCAGTGCCCGAAGGGGGACCGGGGAGCTGTTTTTT. Protein sequence: CSARRGTGELFF.

This clonotype was observed a handful of times. The rearrangement links TRBV7-3 to TRBJ2-2; 10 bases are shared with TRBD2. CDR1 and CDR2 (germline): SGHTA, FQGTGA. The trim removed 5 bases at V and 0 bases at J, leaving 12 bases unmatched. The CDR3 has 19 residues. The CDR3 spells CASSPRRLAGDTNTGELFF. CDR3 coding DNA: TGTGCCAGCAGCCCCAGACGTCTAGCGGGAGATACGAACACCGGGGAGCTGTTTTTT.

This sequence joins TRBV4-1 and TRBJ2-7; the match to TRBD2 covers 7 bases. The CDR3 loop spans 17 amino acids. Germline V gives CDR1 MGHRA, CDR2 YSYEKL. Trimming removed 4 bases from V and 3 bases from J; junction bases left unmatched: 15. DNA of the CDR3: TGCGCCAGCAGCCGTAGGGCTAGCGGCCTTCGGGGCTACGAGCAGTACTTC. It codes for CASSRRASGLRGYEQYF.

This clonotype was seen a single time. The rearrangement joins TRBV5-5 to TRBJ2-1, with a possible D match to TRBD2 (5 bases). Trimming stripped 4 bases from V and 1 base from J, with 18 bases between. Germline-derived CDR1 and CDR2 are SGHKS and YYEKEE (reference sequence). This CDR3 comprises 17 residues. CDR3 bases: TGTGCCAGCAGCCTAGCTCTAGGGCGCGGTTCCTACAATGAGCAGTTCTTC. Its translation is CASSLALGRGSYNEQFF.

J is TRBJ2-7 and V is TRBV3-1, with D perhaps matching TRBD2 (5 bases). V was clipped by 4 bases and J by 2 bases, with 21 bases between them. The CDR3 runs to 17 residues. The V gene's germline CDR1 is LGHDT and CDR2 YNNKEL (reference sequence). In nucleotides, the CDR3 is TGTGCCAGCAGCCCCCAAGTGATTAGCGAGTACCCCTACGAGCAGTACTTC. It encodes CASSPQVISEYPYEQYF.

This clonotype was seen many times. The chain is built from TRBV11-2 and TRBJ2-2, with a possible D match to TRBD2 (6 bases). CDR3 length equals 14 residues. V was pared by 6 bases and J by 4 bases, with 12 bases between. CDR1 is SGHAT and CDR2 is FQNNGV in the germline V gene. CDR3 nucleotides: TGTGCCAGCAGGATCCGGGAGCGCACCGGGGAGCTGTTTTTT. This sequence encodes CASRIRERTGELFF.

This clonotype was counted many times. This chain joins TRBV28 and TRBJ1-4; tentatively, D is TRBD1 (6 bases). V shed 7 bases and J shed 3 bases, with 24 bases lying between them. The V gene's germline CDR1 is MDHEN and CDR2 SYDVKM. This CDR3 is 18 amino acids long. As DNA, the CDR3 is TGTGCCAGCACCCCGACTTTCAGCCCCAGGGGCCCTAATGAAAAACTGTTTTTT. It encodes CASTPTFSPRGPNEKLFF. The variable domain in full, with the rest retrieved from reference TRBV28 and TRBJ1-4, is DVKVTQSSRYLVKRTGEKVFLECVQDMDHENMFWYRQDPGLGLRLIYFSYDVKMKEKGDIPEGYSVSREKKERFSLILESASTNQTSMYLCASTPTFSPRGPNEKLFFGSGTQLSVL.

This sequence joins TRBV2 and TRBJ1-1; TRBD1 matches at 7 bases. The CDR3 runs 14 residues. Germline V gives CDR1 SNHLY, CDR2 FYNNEI. The junction had 7 bases not matched to a gene; V was cut back by 5 bases and J by 4 bases. The CDR3 coding sequence is TGTGCCAGCAGTCCACAGGGGCAGGGCACTGAAGCTTTCTTT. Its translation is CASSPQGQGTEAFF.

This clonotype showed up many times. This chain joins TRBV7-8 and TRBJ2-7, with D hard to call. This CDR3 spans 12 amino acids. Germline assignment: CDR1 SGHVS and CDR2 FQNEAQ. The V end was cut by 1 base, the J end by 6 bases, with 7 bases between. The CDR3 bases are TGTGCCAGCAGCTTAGGAGGTATCGAGCAGTACTTC. Residues: CASSLGGIEQYF.

The sample holds many counts of this clonotype. V usage is TRBV2 and J usage is TRBJ1-2; D is unclear. CDR3 size: 12 residues. V dropped 1 base and J dropped 7 bases, with 7 bases sitting between them. Per the germline V gene, CDR1 is SNHLY and CDR2 is FYNNEI. The CDR3 loop is CASSEGVGGYTF. DNA of the CDR3: TGTGCCAGCAGTGAAGGGGTAGGTGGCTACACCTTC.

This clonotype occurred a few times. The rearrangement joins TRBV12-3 or TRBV12-4 to TRBJ2-7; 14 positions agree with TRBD2. The CDR3 has 14 residues. V was pared by 6 bases and J by 6 bases, with 4 bases of the junction left unmatched. CDR3 sequence (DNA): TGTGCCAGCAGGACTAGCGGGAGGGCCGCCGAGCAGTACTTC. This translates into CASRTSGRAAEQYF.

This clonotype was detected a few times. The chain recombines TRBV9 with TRBJ1-1, with D uncertain. Deletions cut 4 bases from V and 0 bases from J, with 16 bases between. The CDR3 covers 16 residues. Germline V gives CDR1 SGDLS, CDR2 YYNGEE. Here the CDR3 reads CASSPTNLLVNTEAFF. CDR3 coding DNA: TGTGCCAGCAGCCCGACAAATCTTCTGGTGAACACTGAAGCTTTCTTT.

The CDR3 region is CASSPRLARGGEKLFF. CDR3 DNA sequence: TGTGCCAGTAGTCCAAGACTCGCCCGAGGGGGTGAAAAACTGTTTTTT. The V gene is TRBV19, the J gene TRBJ1-4; TRBD1 is a possible D gene (6 bases). From germline, CDR1 is LNHDA and CDR2 SQIVND (reference sequence). This CDR3 spans 16 amino acids. V was shortened by 5 bases and J by 7 bases, with 20 bases between the two germline ends.

This clonotype showed up many times. The chain uses TRBV28 and TRBJ2-1, with D possibly being TRBD1 or TRBD2 (6 bases each). This CDR3 has 15 amino acids. Germline V gene lookup returns CDR1 MDHEN and CDR2 SYDVKM. The V gene lost 9 bases and the J gene lost 10 bases, with 25 bases spanning the gap. The CDR3 coding sequence is TGTGCCAGTTACGCCCTCTCCGGGGGCAACCCGGAGCAGTTCTTC. It codes for CASYALSGGNPEQFF. Full variable domain (rest looked up from reference TRBV28 and TRBJ2-1): DVKVTQSSRYLVKRTGEKVFLECVQDMDHENMFWYRQDPGLGLRLIYFSYDVKMKEKGDIPEGYSVSREKKERFSLILESASTNQTSMYLCASYALSGGNPEQFFGPGTRLTVL.

This chain uses TRBV4-1 with TRBJ2-2, with a weak D call TRBD1 (6 bases). V lost 2 bases to trimming and J lost 4 bases, with 14 bases between them. Germline CDR1 is MGHRA and CDR2 is YSYEKL. CDR3 length: 16 amino acids. The CDR3 DNA sequence: TGCGCCAGCAGCCAAAACGGGACAAGCCTCACCGGGGAGCTGTTTTTT. This sequence encodes CASSQNGTSLTGELFF.

Regarding this clonotype: Sequence at one end of the junction differs from germline and may be a read error. The chain joins TRBV11-2 to TRBJ2-3; D may be TRBD1 or TRBD2 (6 bases each). CDR3 size: 15 residues. Germline-derived CDR1 and CDR2 are SGHAT and FQNNGV. CDR3 in DNA: TGTGCCGGCAGCTTTAGGGCGGAGGGGGGACATACGCAGTATTTT. It is translated as CAGSFRAEGGHTQYF. The full variable domain, rest sourced from reference TRBV11-2 and TRBJ2-3, is EAGVAQSPRYKIIEKRQSVAFWCNPISGHATLYWYQQILGQGPKLLIQFQNNGVVDDSQLPKDRFSAERLKGVDSTLKIQPAKLEDSAVYLCAGSFRAEGGHTQYFGPGTRLTVL.

About this clonotype itself: This may be a read error: a much more frequent sequence differs by one nucleotide. A read error is likely, as this CDR3 ends without the conserved phenylalanine or tryptophan. The rearrangement links TRBV7-9 to TRBJ2-1, with 7 nucleotides matching TRBD2. The CDR3 runs 15 residues. Trimming took 3 bases from V and 9 from J; bases not matched to a gene: 11. Germline V gene data show CDR1 as SEHNR and CDR2 as FQNEAQ (reference sequence). The CDR3 nucleotides read TGTGCCAGCAGCTTCGGGCGGGAGCACTTAAGTGAGCAGTTCCTC. Its translation is CASSFGREHLSEQFL.

A few counts support this clonotype. The V gene is TRBV18, the J gene TRBJ1-3, with 7 bases fitting TRBD1. The junction had 3 bases not matched to a gene; V was cut back by 6 bases and J by 1 base. The CDR3 is 14 amino acids. The germline gives CDR1 KGHSH, CDR2 LQKENI. CDR3 nucleotide sequence: TGTGCCAGCTCCCTGGGACAGTCTGGAAACACCATATATTTT. This gives the protein CASSLGQSGNTIYF. Supplemented by reference TRBV18 and TRBJ1-3, the full variable domain reads NAGVMQNPRHLVRRRGQEARLRCSPMKGHSHVYWYRQLPEEGLKFMVYLQKENIIDESGMPKERFSAEFPKEGPSILRIQQVVRGDSAAYFCASSLGQSGNTIYFGEGSWLTVV.